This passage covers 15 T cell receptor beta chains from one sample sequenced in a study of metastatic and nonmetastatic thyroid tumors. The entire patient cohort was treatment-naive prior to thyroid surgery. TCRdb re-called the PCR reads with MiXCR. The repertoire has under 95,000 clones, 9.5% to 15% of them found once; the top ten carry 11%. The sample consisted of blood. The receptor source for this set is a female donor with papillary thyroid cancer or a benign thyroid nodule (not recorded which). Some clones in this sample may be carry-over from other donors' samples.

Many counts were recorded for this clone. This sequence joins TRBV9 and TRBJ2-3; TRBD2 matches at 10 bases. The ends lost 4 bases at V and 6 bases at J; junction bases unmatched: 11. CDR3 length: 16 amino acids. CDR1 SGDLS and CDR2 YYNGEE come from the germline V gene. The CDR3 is CASSPREGLASDTQYF. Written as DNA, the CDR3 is TGTGCCAGCAGCCCCCGCGAGGGACTAGCGTCGGATACGCAGTATTTT.

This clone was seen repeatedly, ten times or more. The CDR3 reads CASSVYPADTQYF. CDR3 coding DNA: TGTGCCAGCAGCGTATACCCCGCAGATACGCAGTATTTT. The chain uses TRBV9 and TRBJ2-3; no clear D. V was pared by 1 base and J by 4 bases, with 7 bases between. Germline assignment: CDR1 SGDLS and CDR2 YYNGEE. This CDR3 has 13 amino acids.

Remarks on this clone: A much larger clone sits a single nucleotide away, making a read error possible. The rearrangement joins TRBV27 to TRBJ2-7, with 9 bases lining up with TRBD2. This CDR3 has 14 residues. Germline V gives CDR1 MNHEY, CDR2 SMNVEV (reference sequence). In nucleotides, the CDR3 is TGTGTCAGCAGTCAGATAGCGGGAGCGGGCGAGCAGTACTTC. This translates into CVSSQIAGAGEQYF.

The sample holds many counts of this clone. CDR3 sequence reads: CASSLTTSGDTGELFF. The CDR3, as DNA: TGTGCCAGCAGTTTAACGACTAGCGGTGACACCGGGGAGCTGTTTTTT. V and J are TRBV28 and TRBJ2-2; 9 bases are a match to TRBD2. CDR1 MDHEN and CDR2 SYDVKM come from the germline V gene. CDR3 length: 16 amino acids. V lost 2 bases and J lost 3; bases outside the gene matches: 4. Using reference TRBV28 and TRBJ2-2 for the parts outside the CDR3, the full variable domain is DVKVTQSSRYLVKRTGEKVFLECVQDMDHENMFWYRQDPGLGLRLIYFSYDVKMKEKGDIPEGYSVSREKKERFSLILESASTNQTSMYLCASSLTTSGDTGELFFGEGSRLTVL.

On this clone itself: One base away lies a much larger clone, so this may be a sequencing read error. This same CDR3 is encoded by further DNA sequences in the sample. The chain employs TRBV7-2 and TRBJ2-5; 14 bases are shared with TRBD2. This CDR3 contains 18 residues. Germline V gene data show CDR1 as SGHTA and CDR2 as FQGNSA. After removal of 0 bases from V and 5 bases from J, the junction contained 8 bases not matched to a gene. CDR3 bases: TGTGCCAGCAGCTTAGCCGGGACTAGCGGGAGAGGGCGCGAGACCCAGTACTTC. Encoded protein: CASSLAGTSGRGRETQYF.

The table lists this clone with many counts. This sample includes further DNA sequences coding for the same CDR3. CDR3 bases: TGCGCCAGCAGCACAGGGGGCTCTGGAAACACCATATATTTT. It codes for CASSTGGSGNTIYF. The chain carries TRBV5-1 and TRBJ1-3; 8 nucleotides match TRBD1. The germline CDR1 and CDR2 sequences are SGHRS and YFSETQ. There are 14 residues in the CDR3. The V gene end was trimmed by 4 bases and the J gene end by 0 bases; junction bases not matched to a gene: 0.

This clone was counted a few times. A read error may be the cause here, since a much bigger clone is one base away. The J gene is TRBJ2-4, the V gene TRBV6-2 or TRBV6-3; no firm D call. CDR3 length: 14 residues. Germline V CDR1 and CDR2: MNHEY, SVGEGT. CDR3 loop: CACSYSVAKNIQYF. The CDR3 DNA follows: TGTGCCTGCAGTTACTCGGTAGCCAAAAACATTCAGTACTTC.

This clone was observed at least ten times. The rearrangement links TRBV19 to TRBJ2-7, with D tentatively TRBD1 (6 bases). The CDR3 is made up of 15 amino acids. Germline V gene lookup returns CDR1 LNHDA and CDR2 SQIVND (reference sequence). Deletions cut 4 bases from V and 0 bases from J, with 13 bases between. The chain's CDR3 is CASSRGHPSSYEQYF. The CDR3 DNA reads TGTGCCAGTAGTAGGGGACACCCAAGCTCCTACGAGCAGTACTTC.

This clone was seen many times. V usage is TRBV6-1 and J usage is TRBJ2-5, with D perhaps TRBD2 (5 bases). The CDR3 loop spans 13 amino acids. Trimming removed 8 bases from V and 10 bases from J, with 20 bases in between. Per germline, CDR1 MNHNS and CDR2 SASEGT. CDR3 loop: CASGGSHMVDQYF. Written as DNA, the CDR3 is TGTGCCAGCGGAGGCAGCCATATGGTTGACCAGTACTTC.

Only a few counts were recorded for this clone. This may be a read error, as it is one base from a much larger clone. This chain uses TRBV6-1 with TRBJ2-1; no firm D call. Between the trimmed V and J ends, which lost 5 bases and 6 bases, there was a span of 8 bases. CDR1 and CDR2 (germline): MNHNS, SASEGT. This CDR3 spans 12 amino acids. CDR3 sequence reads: CASSLYRNEQFF. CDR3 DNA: TGTGCCAGCAGTCTGTACCGCAATGAGCAGTTCTTC.

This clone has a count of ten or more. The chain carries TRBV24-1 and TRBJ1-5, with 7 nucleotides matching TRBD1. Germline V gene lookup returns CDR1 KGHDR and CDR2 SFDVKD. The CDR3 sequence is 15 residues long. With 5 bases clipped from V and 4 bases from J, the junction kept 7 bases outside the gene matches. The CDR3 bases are TGTGCCACCAGTGGTCCAGGGGGTATGAATCAGCCCCAGCATTTT. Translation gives CATSGPGGMNQPQHF.

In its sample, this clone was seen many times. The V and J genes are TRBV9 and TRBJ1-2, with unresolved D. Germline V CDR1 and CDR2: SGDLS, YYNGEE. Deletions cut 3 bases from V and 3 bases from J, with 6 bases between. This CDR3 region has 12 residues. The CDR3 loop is CASSGTDYGYTF. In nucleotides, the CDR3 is TGTGCCAGCAGCGGGACCGACTATGGCTACACCTTC. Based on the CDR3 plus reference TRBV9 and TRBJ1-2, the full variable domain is DSGVTQTPKHLITATGQRVTLRCSPRSGDLSVYWYQQSLDQGLQFLIQYYNGEERAKGNILERFSAQQFPDLHSELNLSSLELGDSALYFCASSGTDYGYTFGSGTRLTVV.

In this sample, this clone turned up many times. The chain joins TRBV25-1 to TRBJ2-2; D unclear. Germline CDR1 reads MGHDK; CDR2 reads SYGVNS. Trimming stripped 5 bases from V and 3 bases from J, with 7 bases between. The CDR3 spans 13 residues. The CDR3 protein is CASSPVYTGELFF. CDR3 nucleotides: TGTGCCAGCAGTCCCGTATACACCGGGGAGCTGTTTTTT.

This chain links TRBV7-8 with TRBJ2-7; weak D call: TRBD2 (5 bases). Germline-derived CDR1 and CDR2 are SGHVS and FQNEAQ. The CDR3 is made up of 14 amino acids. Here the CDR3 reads CARSRGASSYEQYF. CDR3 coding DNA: TGTGCAAGAAGCCGGGGAGCCAGTTCCTACGAGCAGTACTTC.

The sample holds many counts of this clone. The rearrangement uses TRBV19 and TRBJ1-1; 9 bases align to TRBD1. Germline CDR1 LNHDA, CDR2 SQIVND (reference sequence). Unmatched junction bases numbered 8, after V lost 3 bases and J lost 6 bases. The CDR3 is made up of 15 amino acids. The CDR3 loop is CASSIRGTGRSEAFF. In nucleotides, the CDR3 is TGTGCCAGTAGTATTCGGGGGACAGGGCGGTCTGAAGCTTTCTTT.